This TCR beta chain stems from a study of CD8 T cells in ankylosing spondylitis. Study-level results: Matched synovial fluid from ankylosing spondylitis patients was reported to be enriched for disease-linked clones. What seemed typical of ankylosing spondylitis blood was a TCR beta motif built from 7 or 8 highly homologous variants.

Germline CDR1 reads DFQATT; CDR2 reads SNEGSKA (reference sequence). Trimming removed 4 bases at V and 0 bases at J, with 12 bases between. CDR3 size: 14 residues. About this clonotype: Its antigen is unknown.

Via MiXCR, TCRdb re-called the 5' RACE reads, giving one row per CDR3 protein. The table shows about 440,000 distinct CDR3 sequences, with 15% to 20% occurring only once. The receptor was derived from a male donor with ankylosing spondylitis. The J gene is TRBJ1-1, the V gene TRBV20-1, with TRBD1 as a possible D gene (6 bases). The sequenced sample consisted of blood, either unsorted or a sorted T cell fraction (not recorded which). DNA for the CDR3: TGCAGTGCTACTCCGGGACACCTGAACACTGAAGCTTTCTTT. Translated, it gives CSATPGHLNTEAFF.